This TCR beta chain was profiled in a study of blood T cell repertoires in COVID-19. Overall study: Nucleic acid was either cDNA or gDNA, and it came from T cells, B-cell-depleted T cells, or PBMCs.

The CDR3 has 15 residues. The V and J ends lost 6 bases and 6 bases, in that order; junction bases with no gene match: 13. Germline loops: CDR1 SGDLS, CDR2 YYNGEE. This clone has more than one count but fewer than ten. Here immunoSEQ multiplex PCR was the method, and the copy in TCRdb shows in-frame clones only, minus some. The sample comprises roughly 79,000 clones, around 80% of which are singletons, and 5.8% rests with the top ten. The TCR sequence derives from a man aged 60 to 75 with active or convalescent COVID-19. The rearrangement uses TRBV9 and TRBJ1-2; TRBD1 matches at 8 bases. The sequenced sample was peripheral blood. This chain's CDR3 is CASTRGDRRRDGYTF. In DNA form, the CDR3 reads TGTGCCAGCACCAGAGGGGACAGGCGAAGGGATGGCTACACCTTC. The full variable domain, its missing parts supplied by reference TRBV9 and TRBJ1-2, is DSGVTQTPKHLITATGQRVTLRCSPRSGDLSVYWYQQSLDQGLQFLIQYYNGEERAKGNILERFSAQQFPDLHSELNLSSLELGDSALYFCASTRGDRRRDGYTFGSGTRLTVV.